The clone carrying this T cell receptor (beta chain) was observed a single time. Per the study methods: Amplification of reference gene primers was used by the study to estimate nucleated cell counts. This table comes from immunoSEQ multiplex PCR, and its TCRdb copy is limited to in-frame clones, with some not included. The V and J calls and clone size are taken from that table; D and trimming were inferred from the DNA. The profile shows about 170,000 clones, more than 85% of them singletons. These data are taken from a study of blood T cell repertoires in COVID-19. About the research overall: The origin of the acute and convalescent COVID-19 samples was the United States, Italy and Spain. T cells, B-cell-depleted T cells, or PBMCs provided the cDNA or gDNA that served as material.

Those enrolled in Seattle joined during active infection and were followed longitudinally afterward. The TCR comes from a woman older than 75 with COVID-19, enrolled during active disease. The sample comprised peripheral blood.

The CDR3 reads CATNSKTGVTDTQYF. The CDR3 DNA reads as TGTGCCACCAATAGTAAGACAGGGGTCACAGATACGCAGTATTTT. This chain joins TRBV24-1 and TRBJ2-3, with 8 nucleotides matching TRBD1. Looked up from germline, CDR1 is KGHDR and CDR2 is SFDVKD. The CDR3 covers 15 residues. Germline trimming cut 8 bases from V and 2 bases from J; bases unmatched to any gene: 8.